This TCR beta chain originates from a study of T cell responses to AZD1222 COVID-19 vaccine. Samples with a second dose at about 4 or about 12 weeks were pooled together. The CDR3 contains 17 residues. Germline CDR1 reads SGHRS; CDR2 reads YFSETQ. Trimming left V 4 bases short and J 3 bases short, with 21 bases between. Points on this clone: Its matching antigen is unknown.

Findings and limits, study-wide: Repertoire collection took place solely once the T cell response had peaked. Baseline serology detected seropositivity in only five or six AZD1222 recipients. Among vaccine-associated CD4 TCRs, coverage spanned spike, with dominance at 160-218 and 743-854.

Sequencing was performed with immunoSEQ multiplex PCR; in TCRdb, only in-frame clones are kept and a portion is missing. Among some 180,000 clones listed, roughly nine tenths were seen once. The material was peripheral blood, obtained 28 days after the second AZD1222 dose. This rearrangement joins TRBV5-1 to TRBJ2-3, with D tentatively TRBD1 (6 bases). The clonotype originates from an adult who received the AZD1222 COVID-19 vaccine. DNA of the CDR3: TGCGCCAGCAGCGAAAGGACAGAGGGGATGTGGACAGATACGCAGTATTTT. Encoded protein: CASSERTEGMWTDTQYF.